This TCR beta chain was obtained from a study of neoadjuvant anti-PD-1 for oral cavity cancer. Data came from immunoSEQ multiplex PCR; TCRdb stores just in-frame clones and leaves some out. The sample has more than 50,000 clones, approximately 80% seen once. The CDR3 consists of 15 residues. Germline lookup yields CDR1 MDHEN and CDR2 SYDVKM. Deletions cut 5 bases from V and 9 bases from J, with 20 bases between. The source material was PBMCs, sampled before nivolumab (anti-PD-1) treatment. The TCR comes from a person aged 40 to 85 with oral cavity squamous cell carcinoma. The V gene is TRBV28, the J gene TRBJ2-1, with a weak D call TRBD2 (7 bases). CDR3 DNA sequence: TGTGCCAGCAGTCCCGGAGGGGGTTGGGGGGGTGAGCAGTTCTTC. Translating gives CASSPGGGWGGEQFF.